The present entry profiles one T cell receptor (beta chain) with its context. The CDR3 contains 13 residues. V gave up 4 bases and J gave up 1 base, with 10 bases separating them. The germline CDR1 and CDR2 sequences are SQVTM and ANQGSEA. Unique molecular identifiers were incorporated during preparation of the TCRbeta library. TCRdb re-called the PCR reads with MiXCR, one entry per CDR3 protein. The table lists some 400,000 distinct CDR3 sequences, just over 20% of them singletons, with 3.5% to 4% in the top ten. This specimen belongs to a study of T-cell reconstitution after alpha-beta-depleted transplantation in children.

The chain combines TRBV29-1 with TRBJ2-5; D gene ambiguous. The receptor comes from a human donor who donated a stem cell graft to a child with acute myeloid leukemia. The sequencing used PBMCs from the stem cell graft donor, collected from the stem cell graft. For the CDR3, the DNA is TGCAGCGTTGCGCAAGGCGGCCAAGAGACCCAGTACTTC. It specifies CSVAQGGQETQYF.